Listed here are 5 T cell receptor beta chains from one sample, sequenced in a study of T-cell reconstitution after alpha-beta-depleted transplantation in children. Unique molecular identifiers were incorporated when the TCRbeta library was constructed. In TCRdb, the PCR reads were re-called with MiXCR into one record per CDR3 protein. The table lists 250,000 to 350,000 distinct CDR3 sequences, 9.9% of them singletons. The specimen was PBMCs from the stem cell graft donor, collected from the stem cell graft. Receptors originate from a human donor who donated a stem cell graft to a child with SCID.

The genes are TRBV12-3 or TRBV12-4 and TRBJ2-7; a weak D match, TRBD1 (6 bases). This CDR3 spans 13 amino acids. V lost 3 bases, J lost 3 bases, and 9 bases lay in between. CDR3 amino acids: CASSLGTNYEQYF. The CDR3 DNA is TGTGCCAGCAGTTTGGGGACAAACTACGAGCAGTACTTC.

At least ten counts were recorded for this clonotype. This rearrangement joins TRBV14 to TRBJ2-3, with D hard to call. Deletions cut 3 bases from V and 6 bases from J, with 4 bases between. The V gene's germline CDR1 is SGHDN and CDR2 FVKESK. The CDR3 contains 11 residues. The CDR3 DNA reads TGTGCCAGCAGCCATGGGGATACGCAGTATTTT. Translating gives CASSHGDTQYF.

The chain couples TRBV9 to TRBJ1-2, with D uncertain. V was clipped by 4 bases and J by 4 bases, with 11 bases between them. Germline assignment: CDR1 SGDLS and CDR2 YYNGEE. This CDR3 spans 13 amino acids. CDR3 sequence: CASSPSARYGYTF. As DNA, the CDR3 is TGTGCCAGCAGCCCTTCGGCACGCTATGGCTACACCTTC. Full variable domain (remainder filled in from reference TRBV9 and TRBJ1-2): DSGVTQTPKHLITATGQRVTLRCSPRSGDLSVYWYQQSLDQGLQFLIQYYNGEERAKGNILERFSAQQFPDLHSELNLSSLELGDSALYFCASSPSARYGYTFGSGTRLTVV.

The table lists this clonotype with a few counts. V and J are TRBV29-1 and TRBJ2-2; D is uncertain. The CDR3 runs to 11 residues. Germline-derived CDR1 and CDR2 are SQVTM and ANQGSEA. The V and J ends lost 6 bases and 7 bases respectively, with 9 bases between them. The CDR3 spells CSVAPHGELFF. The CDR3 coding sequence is TGCAGCGTGGCCCCGCACGGGGAGCTGTTTTTT.

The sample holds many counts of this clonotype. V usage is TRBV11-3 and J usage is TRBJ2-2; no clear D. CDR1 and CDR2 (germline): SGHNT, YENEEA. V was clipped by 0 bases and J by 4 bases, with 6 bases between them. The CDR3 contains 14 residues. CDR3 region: CASSLDHPTGELFF. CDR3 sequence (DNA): TGTGCCAGCAGCTTAGACCATCCCACCGGGGAGCTGTTTTTT. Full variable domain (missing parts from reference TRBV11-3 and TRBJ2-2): EAGVVQSPRYKIIEKKQPVAFWCNPISGHNTLYWYLQNLGQGPELLIRYENEEAVDDSQLPKDRFSAERLKGVDSTLKIQPAELGDSAVYLCASSLDHPTGELFFGEGSRLTVL.